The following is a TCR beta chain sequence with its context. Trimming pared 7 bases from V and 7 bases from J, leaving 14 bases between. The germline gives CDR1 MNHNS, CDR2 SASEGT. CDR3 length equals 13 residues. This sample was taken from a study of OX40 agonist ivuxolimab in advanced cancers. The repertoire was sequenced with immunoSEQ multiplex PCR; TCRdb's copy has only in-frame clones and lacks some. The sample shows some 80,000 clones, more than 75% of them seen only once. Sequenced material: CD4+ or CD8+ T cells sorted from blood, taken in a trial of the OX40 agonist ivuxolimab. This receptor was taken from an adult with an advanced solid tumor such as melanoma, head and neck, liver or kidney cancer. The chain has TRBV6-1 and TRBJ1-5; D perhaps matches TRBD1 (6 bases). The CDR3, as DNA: TGTGCCAGCAAGGGGGTTTTGGGGCAGCCCCAGCATTTT. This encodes CASKGVLGQPQHF.